One sample yielded the 12 T cell receptor beta chains listed below, sequenced in a study of response to subunit inactivated influenza vaccine. From the RT-PCR reads, TCRdb called clonotypes with MiXCR, one entry per CDR3 protein. The sample yields 550,000 to 600,000 distinct CDR3 sequences, about 11% seen once. This sample comprised PBMCs from blood, obtained on the day of vaccination. These receptors were taken from a man aged 45-60 years who received an inactivated influenza vaccine.

This clonotype was detected a few times. The chain carries TRBV12-3 or TRBV12-4 and TRBJ1-5, with a tentative D call TRBD1 (5 bases). This CDR3 is built from 18 residues. The V end was cut by 6 bases, the J end by 4 bases, with 25 bases between. CDR3 in amino acids: CASRPPLDRDGKNQPQHF. In DNA, the CDR3 is TGTGCCAGCAGACCTCCTCTCGACCGGGACGGGAAGAATCAGCCCCAGCATTTT.

This chain connects TRBV12-3 or TRBV12-4 to TRBJ2-1, with 8 bases fitting TRBD1. The junction had 11 bases not matched to a gene; V was cut back by 10 bases and J by 9 bases. CDR3 length equals 13 residues. The CDR3 loop is CATRQGAVGEQFF. CDR3 DNA: TGTGCCACCAGGCAGGGGGCGGTTGGTGAGCAGTTCTTC.

The chain joins TRBV7-2 to TRBJ2-5; 12 bases fit TRBD1. V dropped 2 bases and J dropped 5; count of bases not matched to a gene: 6. This CDR3 is built from 16 residues. CDR1 is SGHTA and CDR2 is FQGNSA in the germline V gene. DNA for the CDR3: TGTGCCAGCAGCTTATTGGGACAGGGGGCAATGGAGACCCAGTACTTC. The encoded protein is CASSLLGQGAMETQYF. The whole variable domain, remainder taken from reference TRBV7-2 and TRBJ2-5, is GAGVSQSPSNKVTEKGKDVELRCDPISGHTALYWYRQSLGQGLEFLIYFQGNSAPDKSGLPSDRFSAERTGGSVSTLTIQRTQQEDSAVYLCASSLLGQGAMETQYFGPGTRLLVL.

This clonotype has more than one count but fewer than ten. The V call is TRBV20-1, the J call TRBJ1-1; D remains ambiguous. CDR1 is DFQATT and CDR2 is SNEGSKA in the germline V gene (reference sequence). V lost 3 bases, J lost 0 bases, and 11 bases lay in between. The CDR3 extends over 14 amino acids. In DNA form, the CDR3 reads TGCAGTGCTAGGAAGGGCAGCATGAACACTGAAGCTTTCTTT. It specifies CSARKGSMNTEAFF.

This clonotype was counted a few times. The rearrangement links TRBV6-2 or TRBV6-3 to TRBJ1-5, with D maybe TRBD1 (6 bases). Germline V gene sequence: CDR1 MNHEY, CDR2 SVGEGT. The CDR3 is made up of 15 amino acids. V lost 2 bases, J lost 10 bases, and 18 bases lay in between. The chain's CDR3 is CASSYTEGESGPQHF. DNA of the CDR3: TGTGCCAGCAGTTACACGGAGGGGGAATCGGGCCCCCAGCATTTT.

This clonotype was detected a few times. The rearrangement joins TRBV29-1 to TRBJ1-1; D call uncertain. CDR1 SQVTM and CDR2 ANQGSEA come from the germline V gene. The CDR3 loop spans 13 amino acids. V lost 4 bases, J lost 2 bases, and 11 bases lay in between. The CDR3 reads CSVVGSVNTEAFF. CDR3 bases: TGCAGCGTTGTTGGCAGTGTTAACACTGAAGCTTTCTTT.

V usage is TRBV6-2 or TRBV6-3 and J usage is TRBJ2-7, with 7 bases aligning to TRBD2. Germline V gene data show CDR1 as MNHEY and CDR2 as SVGEGT. J gave up 3 bases and V 2 bases, and 7 bases lay outside the gene matches. The CDR3 covers 15 residues. The CDR3 sequence: CASSYAGGSIYEQYF. The DNA for the CDR3 is TGTGCCAGCAGTTACGCCGGCGGGAGCATCTACGAGCAGTACTTC.

The J gene is TRBJ2-7, the V gene TRBV19, with D perhaps TRBD2 (6 bases). V lost 9 bases and J lost 1, with 19 bases in between. Germline V gene lookup returns CDR1 LNHDA and CDR2 SQIVND (reference sequence). The length of the CDR3 is 15 residues. The CDR3 sequence is CASRLSQAGSYEQYF. The CDR3, as DNA: TGTGCCAGCCGGCTGAGCCAGGCGGGATCCTACGAGCAGTACTTC.

The sample holds a few counts of this clonotype. The rearrangement joins TRBV5-6 to TRBJ2-5; D unclear. CDR1 and CDR2 (germline): SGHDT, YYEEEE. Trimming left V 4 bases short and J 2 bases short, with 9 bases between. The CDR3 extends over 13 amino acids. As DNA, the CDR3 is TGTGCCAGCAGCGACCCCCTACAAGAGACCCAGTACTTC. Protein product: CASSDPLQETQYF.

This clonotype was seen ten or more times. The rearrangement joins TRBV7-6 to TRBJ2-7, with 9 bases identical to TRBD1. Germline-derived CDR1 and CDR2 are SGHVS and FNYEAQ. The V and J ends lost 1 base and 3 bases, in that order; junction bases with no gene match: 4. The CDR3 totals 15 residues. CDR3 loop: CASSLVGQGNYEQYF. The CDR3 DNA reads as TGTGCCAGCAGCTTAGTTGGACAGGGGAACTACGAGCAGTACTTC.

The J gene is TRBJ2-3, the V gene TRBV6-2 or TRBV6-3; unclear D gene. In germline, CDR1 is MNHEY, CDR2 SVGEGT. The CDR3 contains 11 residues. Between the trimmed V and J ends, which lost 5 bases and 6 bases, there was a span of 6 bases. CDR3 nucleotides: TGTGCCAGCAGTAACCGGGATACGCAGTATTTT. As protein: CASSNRDTQYF.

The table lists this clonotype with a few counts. The gene calls are TRBV5-6 and TRBJ2-6; TRBD1 matches 10 bases. The length of the CDR3 is 16 residues. Germline CDR1 and CDR2: SGHDT and YYEEEE. V dropped 7 bases and J dropped 1; count of bases not matched to a gene: 5. This CDR3 is CASLTGGPSGANVLTF. CDR3 sequence (DNA): TGTGCCAGCTTGACAGGGGGCCCGTCTGGGGCCAACGTCCTGACTTTC.